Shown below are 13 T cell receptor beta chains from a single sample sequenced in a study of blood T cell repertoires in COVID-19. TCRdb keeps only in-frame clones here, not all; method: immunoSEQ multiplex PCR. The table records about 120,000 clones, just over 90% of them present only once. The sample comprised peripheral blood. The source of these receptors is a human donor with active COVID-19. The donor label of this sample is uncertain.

CDR3 sequence reads: CASSLHLAGGREQYF. The CDR3 DNA follows: TGTGCCAGTAGCCTACATCTAGCGGGGGGTCGCGAGCAGTACTTC. The chain joins TRBV19 to TRBJ2-7; 11 nucleotides agree with TRBD2. Unmatched junction bases numbered 10, after V lost 6 bases and J lost 6 bases. The CDR3 sequence is 15 residues long. CDR1 and CDR2 from the germline V gene are LNHDA and SQIVND (reference sequence).

The DNA for the CDR3 is TGTGCCAGCAGCCCCACAGGGATGACTGAAGCTTTCTTT. Its protein product is CASSPTGMTEAFF. The chain joins TRBV27 to TRBJ1-1, with D maybe TRBD1 (6 bases). This CDR3 is 13 amino acids long. Germline values: CDR1 MNHEY, CDR2 SMNVEV (reference sequence). V lost 6 bases and J lost 5, with 13 bases in between.

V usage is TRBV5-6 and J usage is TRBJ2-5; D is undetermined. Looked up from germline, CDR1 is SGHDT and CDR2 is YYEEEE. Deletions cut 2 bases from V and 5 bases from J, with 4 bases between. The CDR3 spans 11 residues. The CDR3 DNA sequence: TGTGCCAGCAGCTTTCGGGAGACCCAGTACTTC. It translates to CASSFRETQYF.

In DNA form, the CDR3 reads TGTGCCAGCAGTTACACAGGGTCTTACACTGAAGCTTTCTTT. Protein: CASSYTGSYTEAFF. The chain couples TRBV6-6 to TRBJ1-1, with D possibly TRBD1 on 6 matching bases. The CDR3 contains 14 residues. Trimming left V 2 bases short and J 3 bases short, with 10 bases between. Germline V CDR1 and CDR2: MNHNY, SVGAGI (reference sequence).

This chain's CDR3 is CASSKRTGNTEAFF. The DNA for the CDR3 is TGTGCCAGTAGTAAGAGGACAGGGAACACTGAAGCTTTCTTT. The chain links TRBV19 to TRBJ1-1, with TRBD1 matching 7 bases. In germline, CDR1 is LNHDA, CDR2 SQIVND (reference sequence). The CDR3 length is 14 residues. V gave up 4 bases and J gave up 1 base; unmatched junction bases: 3.

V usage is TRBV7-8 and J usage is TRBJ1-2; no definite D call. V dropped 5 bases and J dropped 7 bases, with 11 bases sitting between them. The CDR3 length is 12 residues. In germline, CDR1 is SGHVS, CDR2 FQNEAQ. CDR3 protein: CASSPRYGGYTF. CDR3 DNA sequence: TGTGCCAGCAGCCCTAGATATGGTGGCTACACCTTC.

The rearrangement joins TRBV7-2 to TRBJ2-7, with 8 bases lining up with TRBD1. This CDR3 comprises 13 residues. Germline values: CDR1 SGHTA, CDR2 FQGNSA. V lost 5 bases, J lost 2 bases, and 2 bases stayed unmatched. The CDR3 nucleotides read TGTGCCAGCAGCAAGGACAGGGCCTACGAGCAGTACTTC. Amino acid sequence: CASSKDRAYEQYF.

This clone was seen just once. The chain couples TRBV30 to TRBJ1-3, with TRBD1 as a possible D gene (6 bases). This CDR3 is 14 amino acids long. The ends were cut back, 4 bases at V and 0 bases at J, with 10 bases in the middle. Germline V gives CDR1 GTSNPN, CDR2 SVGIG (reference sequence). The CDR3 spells CAWNGRGSGNTIYF. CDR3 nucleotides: TGTGCCTGGAACGGCAGGGGCTCTGGAAACACCATATATTTT. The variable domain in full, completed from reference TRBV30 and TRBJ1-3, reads SQTIHQWPATLVQPVGSPLSLECTVEGTSNPNLYWYRQAAGRGLQLLFYSVGIGQISSEVPQNLSASRPQDRQFILSSKKLLLSDSGFYLCAWNGRGSGNTIYFGEGSWLTVV.

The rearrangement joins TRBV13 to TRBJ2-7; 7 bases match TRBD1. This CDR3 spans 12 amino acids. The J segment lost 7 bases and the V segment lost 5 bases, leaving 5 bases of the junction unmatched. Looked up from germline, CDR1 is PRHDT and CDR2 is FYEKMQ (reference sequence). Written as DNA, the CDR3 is TGTGCCAGCAGCGAACAGGGGAGTGAGCAGTACTTC. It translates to CASSEQGSEQYF.

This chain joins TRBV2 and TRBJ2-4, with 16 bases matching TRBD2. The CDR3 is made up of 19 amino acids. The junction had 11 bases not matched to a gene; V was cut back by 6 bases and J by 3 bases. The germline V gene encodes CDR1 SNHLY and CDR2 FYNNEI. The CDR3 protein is CASSLTRGTSGGGKNIQYF. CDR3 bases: TGTGCCAGCAGCCTCACCCGAGGGACTAGCGGGGGGGGCAAAAACATTCAGTACTTC.

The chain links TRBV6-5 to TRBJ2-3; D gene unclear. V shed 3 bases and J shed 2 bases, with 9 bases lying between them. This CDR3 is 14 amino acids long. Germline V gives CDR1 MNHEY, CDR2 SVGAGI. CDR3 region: CASSYREPTDTQYF. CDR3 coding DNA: TGTGCCAGCAGTTATCGTGAGCCCACAGATACGCAGTATTTT.

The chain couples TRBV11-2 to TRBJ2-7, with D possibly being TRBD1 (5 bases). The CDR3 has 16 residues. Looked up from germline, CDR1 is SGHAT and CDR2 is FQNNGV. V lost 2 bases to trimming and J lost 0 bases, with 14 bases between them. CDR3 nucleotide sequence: TGTGCCAGCAGCTTAACAGGAGCCTATTACTCCTACGAGCAGTACTTC. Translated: CASSLTGAYYSYEQYF.

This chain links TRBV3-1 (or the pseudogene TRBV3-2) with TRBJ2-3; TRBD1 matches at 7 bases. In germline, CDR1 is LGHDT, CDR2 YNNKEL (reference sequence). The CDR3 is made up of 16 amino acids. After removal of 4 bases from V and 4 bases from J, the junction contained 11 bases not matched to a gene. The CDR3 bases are TGTGCCAGCAGCCTGCGACAGGGAAGTCTGGCAGATACGCAGTATTTT. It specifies CASSLRQGSLADTQYF.